Given below is one T cell receptor beta chain in context. No antigen is known for it. This sample is drawn from a study of OX40 agonist ivuxolimab in advanced cancers. Study details: Patients achieving partial responses numbered three: one hepatocellular carcinoma case and two cutaneous melanoma cases.

The method was immunoSEQ multiplex PCR; TCRdb's version includes in-frame clones alone and lacks a portion of them. Among tens of thousands of clones, roughly four fifths were seen once, and the ten largest hold about 2%. The study's findings and limits: At 0.1 to 3.0 mg/kg and by week 6, clonal expansion occurred in CD4+ and CD8+ blood T cells.

The source of this sequence is an adult with an advanced solid tumor such as melanoma, head and neck, liver or kidney cancer. The sample here was CD4+ or CD8+ T cells sorted from blood, taken in a trial of the OX40 agonist ivuxolimab.

DNA of the CDR3: TGTGCCAGCAGTCAAACGGGCCTCACTGAAGCTTTCTTT. Its protein is CASSQTGLTEAFF. V is TRBV5-6 and J is TRBJ1-1; no clear D gene. V shed 5 bases and J shed 4 bases, with 12 bases lying between them. Germline CDR1 reads SGHDT; CDR2 reads YYEEEE. The CDR3 loop spans 13 amino acids.